The rows below give T cell receptor beta chains drawn from one sample of a study of blood T cells in healthy people across ages. TCRdb ran MiXCR on the 5' RACE reads and lists one entry per CDR3 protein. The repertoire holds 800,000 or so distinct CDR3 sequences, with about 45% as singletons. Sequenced: blood. These receptors were collected from an elderly man in good health. CDR3s leave out the opening cysteine and the closing phenylalanine or tryptophan.

CDR3 length | J gene | V gene | CDR3 protein
13 | TRBJ1-2 | TRBV7-2 | ASSLRGQGAGGYT
9 | - | TRBV7-2 | ATSGVGEQY
15 | TRBJ1-2 | TRBV5-1 | ASSLDPGQGGSYGYT
12 | TRBJ2-1 | TRBV6-6 | ASSGDRGINEQF
13 | TRBJ2-5 | TRBV4-2 | ASSRRYGQGETQY
14 | TRBJ2-5 | TRBV7-9 | ASSLAPTSDQETQY
14 | TRBJ2-1 | TRBV20-1 | SAPPPGLAGSNEQF
12 | TRBJ2-7 | TRBV7-2 | ASSLAGPSSEQY
15 | TRBJ2-7 | TRBV6-5 | ASSYGRRPSSSSEQY
12 | TRBJ2-1 | TRBV5-1 | ASSNAGTVDEQF
14 | - | TRBV12-3/TRBV12-4 | ASSPGARGFGETQY